This TCR beta chain appears in the sequencing data of a study of cytomegalovirus exposure and HLA in healthy donors. Details on this clone: Its cognate antigen is unknown.

Study-wide findings and caveats: For most subjects, TCR beta sequences were reported to predict HLA-A and HLA-B alleles with accuracy. Presence/absence analyses supposed approximately even sequencing depth among donors.

In germline, CDR1 is SGHAT, CDR2 FQNNGV. The V end lost 5 bases, the J end lost 0 bases, and 15 bases lay between the germline ends. The CDR3 has 16 residues. PCR primers comprised 60 Vbeta and 13 Jbeta primers. Here immunoSEQ multiplex PCR was the method, and the copy in TCRdb shows in-frame clones only, minus some. The sample has 120,000 or so clones; 80% are singletons. The gene calls are TRBV11-2 and TRBJ2-3; a possible D gene is TRBD1 (5 bases). What was sequenced was PBMCs. The sequence was obtained from a male donor in good health and CMV-seronegative. Written as DNA, the CDR3 is TGTGCCAGCAGCCTACGCCTACAGGATAGCACAGATACGCAGTATTTT. Its protein product is CASSLRLQDSTDTQYF.